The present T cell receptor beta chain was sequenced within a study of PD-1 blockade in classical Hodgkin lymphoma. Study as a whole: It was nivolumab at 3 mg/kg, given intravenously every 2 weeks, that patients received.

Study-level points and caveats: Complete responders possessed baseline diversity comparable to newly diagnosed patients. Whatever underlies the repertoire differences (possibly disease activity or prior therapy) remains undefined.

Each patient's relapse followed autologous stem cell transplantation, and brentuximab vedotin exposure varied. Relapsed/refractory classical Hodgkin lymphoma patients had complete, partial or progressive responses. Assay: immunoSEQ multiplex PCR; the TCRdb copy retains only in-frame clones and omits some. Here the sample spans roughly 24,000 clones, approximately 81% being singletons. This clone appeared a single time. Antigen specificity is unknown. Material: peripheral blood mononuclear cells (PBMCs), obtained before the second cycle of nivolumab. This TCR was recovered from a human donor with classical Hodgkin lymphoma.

CDR3 in DNA: TGTGCCTGCACAGGGTGGGAGGCCACCGAAGCTTTCTTT. It encodes CACTGWEATEAFF. The chain joins TRBV6-6 to TRBJ1-1, with D possibly TRBD1 on 6 matching bases. V was cut by 11 bases and J by 8 bases, with 21 bases left in between. The germline CDR1 and CDR2 sequences are MNHNY and SVGAGI (reference sequence). This CDR3 is built from 13 residues.